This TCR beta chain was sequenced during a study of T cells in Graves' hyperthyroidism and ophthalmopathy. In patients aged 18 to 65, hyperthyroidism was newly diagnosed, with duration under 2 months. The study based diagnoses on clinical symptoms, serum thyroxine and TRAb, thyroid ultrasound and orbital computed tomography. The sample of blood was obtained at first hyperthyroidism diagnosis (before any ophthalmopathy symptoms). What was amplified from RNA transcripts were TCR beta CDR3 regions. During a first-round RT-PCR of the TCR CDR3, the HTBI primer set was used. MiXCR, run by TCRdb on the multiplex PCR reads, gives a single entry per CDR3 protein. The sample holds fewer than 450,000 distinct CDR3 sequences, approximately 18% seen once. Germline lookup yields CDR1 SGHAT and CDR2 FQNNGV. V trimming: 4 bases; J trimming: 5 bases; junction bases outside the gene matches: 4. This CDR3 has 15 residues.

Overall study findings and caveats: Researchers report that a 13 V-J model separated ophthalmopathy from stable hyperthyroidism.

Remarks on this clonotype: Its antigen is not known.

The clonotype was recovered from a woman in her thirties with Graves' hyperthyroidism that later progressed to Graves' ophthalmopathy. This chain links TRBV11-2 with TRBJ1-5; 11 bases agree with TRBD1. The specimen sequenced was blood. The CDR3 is CASSWGTGGDQPQHF. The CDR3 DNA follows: TGTGCCAGCAGCTGGGGGACAGGGGGTGATCAGCCCCAGCATTTT.